This T cell receptor (beta chain) originates from a study of patients with pleural tuberculosis. There are 15 residues in the CDR3. Unmatched junction bases numbered 3, after V lost 3 bases and J lost 2 bases. This clonotype occurred a few times. TCRdb recomputed calls from the reads with MiXCR, one row per CDR3 protein. Of about 50,000 distinct CDR3 sequences in the sample, approximately 7.9% are singletons; the top ten hold 15% to 20%. This receptor was identified in a human donor with pleural tuberculosis. The chain links TRBV12-3 or TRBV12-4 to TRBJ2-5, with 10 bases lining up with TRBD2. CDR3 protein: CASSFLTSGQETQYF. Written as DNA, the CDR3 is TGTGCCAGCAGTTTTCTGACTAGCGGGCAAGAGACCCAGTACTTC.